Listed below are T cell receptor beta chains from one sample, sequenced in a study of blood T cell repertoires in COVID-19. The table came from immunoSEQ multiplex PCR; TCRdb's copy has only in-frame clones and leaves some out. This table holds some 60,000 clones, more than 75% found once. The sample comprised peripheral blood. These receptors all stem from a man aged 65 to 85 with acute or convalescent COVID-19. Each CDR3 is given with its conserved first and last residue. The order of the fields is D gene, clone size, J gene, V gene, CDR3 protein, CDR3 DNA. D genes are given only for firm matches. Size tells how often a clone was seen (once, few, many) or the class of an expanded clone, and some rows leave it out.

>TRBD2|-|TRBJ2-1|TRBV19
CASSMAGARGGGEQFF
TGTGCCAGTAGTATGGCGGGTGCGCGGGGGGGCGGTGAGCAGTTCTTC
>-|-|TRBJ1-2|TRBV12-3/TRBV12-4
CASGGIGYGYTF
TGTGCCAGCGGAGGGATTGGGTATGGCTACACCTTC
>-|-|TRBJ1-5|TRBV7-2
CASSLWLSNQPQHF
TGTGCCAGCAGCTTATGGCTCAGCAATCAGCCCCAGCATTTT
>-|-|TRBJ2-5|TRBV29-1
CSVWVRLLQETQYF
TGCAGCGTTTGGGTACGACTCTTACAAGAGACCCAGTACTTC
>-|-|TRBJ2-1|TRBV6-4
CASSVQRSSYNEQFF
TGTGCCAGCAGTGTCCAGCGGAGCTCCTACAATGAGCAGTTCTTC
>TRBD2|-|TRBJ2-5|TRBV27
CASREATYQETQYF
TGTGCCAGTCGGGAGGCGACTTATCAAGAGACCCAGTACTTC
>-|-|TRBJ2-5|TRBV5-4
CASSNSMQETQYF
TGTGCCAGCAGTAACAGCATGCAAGAGACCCAGTACTTC
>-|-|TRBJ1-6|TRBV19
CASSLTGDNSPLHF
TGTGCCAGTAGCCTGACAGGAGATAATTCACCCCTCCACTTT
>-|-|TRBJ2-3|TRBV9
CASRSGVLTDTQYF
TGTGCCAGCAGATCCGGGGTACTCACAGATACGCAGTATTTT
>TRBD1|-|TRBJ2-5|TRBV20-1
CSASFRQGVGETQYF
TGCAGTGCTAGTTTCAGGCAGGGGGTTGGGGAGACCCAGTACTTC
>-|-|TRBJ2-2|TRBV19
CASMKRRGGTGELFF
TGTGCCAGTATGAAGAGGAGGGGAGGCACCGGGGAGCTGTTTTTT
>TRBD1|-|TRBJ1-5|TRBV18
CASSPPGGQPQHF
TGTGCCAGCTCACCCCCAGGGGGGCAGCCCCAGCATTTT
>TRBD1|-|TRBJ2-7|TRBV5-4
CASSLVLMGQGANEQYF
TGTGCCAGCAGCTTGGTACTGATGGGACAGGGGGCGAACGAGCAGTACTTC
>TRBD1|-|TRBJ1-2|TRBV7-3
CANSTDRGNYGYTF
TGTGCCAACAGCACGGACAGGGGAAACTATGGCTACACCTTC
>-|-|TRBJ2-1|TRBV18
CASSSSRGLDEQFF
TGTGCCAGCTCATCCTCGCGGGGGCTGGATGAGCAGTTCTTC
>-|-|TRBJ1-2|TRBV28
CASSLFRGGFYGYTF
TGTGCCAGCAGTTTATTTAGGGGGGGATTCTATGGCTACACCTTC
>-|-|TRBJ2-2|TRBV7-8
CASSRRDFNTGELFF
TGTGCCAGCAGCCGGCGAGACTTCAACACCGGGGAGCTGTTTTTT
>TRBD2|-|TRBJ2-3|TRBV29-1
CSVLAASTDTQYF
TGCAGCGTCCTAGCGGCTAGCACAGATACGCAGTATTTT
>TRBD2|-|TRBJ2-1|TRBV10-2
CASSDSSGGKNEQFF
TGCGCCAGCAGTGATAGTAGCGGGGGAAAAAATGAGCAGTTCTTC
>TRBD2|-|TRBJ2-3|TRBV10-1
CASSESTGELAGGADTQYF
TGCGCCAGCAGTGAGTCGACGGGGGAGCTAGCGGGAGGCGCAGATACGCAGTATTTT
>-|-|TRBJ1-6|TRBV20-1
CSGRQRTNFYF
TGCAGTGGCCGGCAGAGGACAAACTTCTACTTT
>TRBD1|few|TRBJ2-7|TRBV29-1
CSVEDRRQGLSEQYF
TGCAGCGTTGAAGATCGACGACAGGGCCTGTCCGAGCAGTACTTC
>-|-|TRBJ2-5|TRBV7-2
CASSSRRGARGTQYF
TGTGCCAGCAGCTCTCGCCGGGGAGCCCGGGGGACCCAGTACTTC
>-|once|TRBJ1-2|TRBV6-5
CASSPQGVPNYGYTF
TGTGCCAGCAGCCCCCAAGGGGTCCCCAACTATGGCTACACCTTC
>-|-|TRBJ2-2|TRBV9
CASSGIGGAGELFF
TGTGCCAGCAGCGGCATTGGAGGGGCCGGGGAGCTGTTTTTT
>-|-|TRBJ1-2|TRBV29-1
CSVGGGGNYGYTF
TGCAGCGTTGGCGGGGGGGGAAACTATGGCTACACCTTC
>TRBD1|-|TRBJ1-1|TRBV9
CASSPGTGLDTEAFF
TGTGCCAGCAGCCCTGGGACAGGGCTAGACACTGAAGCTTTCTTT
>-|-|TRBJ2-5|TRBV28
CASSFVGGETQYF
TGTGCCAGCAGTTTCGTCGGCGGAGAGACCCAGTACTTC
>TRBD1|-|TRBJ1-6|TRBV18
CASSQGQGNNSPLHF
TGTGCCAGCTCACAAGGACAGGGTAACAATTCACCCCTCCACTTT
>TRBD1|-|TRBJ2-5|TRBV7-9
CASSFRVAPGQGARETQYF
TGTGCCAGCAGCTTTCGCGTCGCACCGGGACAGGGGGCGCGGGAGACCCAGTACTTC